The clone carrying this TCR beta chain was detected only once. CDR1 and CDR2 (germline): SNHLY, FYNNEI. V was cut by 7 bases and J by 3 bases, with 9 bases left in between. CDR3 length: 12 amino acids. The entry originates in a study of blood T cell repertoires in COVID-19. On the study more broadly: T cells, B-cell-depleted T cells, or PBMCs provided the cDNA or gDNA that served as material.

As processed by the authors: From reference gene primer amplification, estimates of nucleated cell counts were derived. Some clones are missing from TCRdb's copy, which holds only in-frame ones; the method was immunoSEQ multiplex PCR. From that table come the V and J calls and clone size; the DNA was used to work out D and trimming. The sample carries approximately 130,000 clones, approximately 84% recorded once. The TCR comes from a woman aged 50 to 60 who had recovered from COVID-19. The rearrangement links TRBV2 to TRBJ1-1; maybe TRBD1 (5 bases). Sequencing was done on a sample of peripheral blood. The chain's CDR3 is CASIDSYTEAFF. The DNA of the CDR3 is TGTGCCAGCATCGACAGCTACACTGAAGCTTTCTTT. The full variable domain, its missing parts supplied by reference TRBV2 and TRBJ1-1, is EPEVTQTPSHQVTQMGQEVILRCVPISNHLYFYWYRQILGQKVEFLVSFYNNEISEKSEIFDDQFSVERPDGSNFTLKIRSTKLEDSAMYFCASIDSYTEAFFGQGTRLTVV.